A selection of T cell receptor beta chains follows, all from one sample in a study of Graves' ophthalmopathy and Graves' hyperthyroidism. MiXCR, run by TCRdb on the multiplex PCR reads, gives a single entry per CDR3 protein. The repertoire holds over a million distinct CDR3 sequences, with less than 45% as singletons. The sequenced sample consisted of peripheral blood or thyroid tissue (not recorded which). These receptors all stem from an adult man with Graves' hyperthyroidism. Each CDR3 is given with its conserved first and last residue. A D gene is named only where the DNA matches it firmly. Clone size, where shown, is once, few, many, or a class for clones that have expanded.

clone_size,v_call,j_call,d_call,cdr3_nt,cdr3_aa
many,TRBV15,TRBJ2-7,NA,TGTGCCACCAGCAGAAGGTCCGGACACGGGCGCTCCTACGAGCAGTACTTC,CATSRRSGHGRSYEQYF
NA,TRBV10-3,TRBJ2-7,NA,TGTGCCATCATCCCTGGAGACACCCCCCACGAGCAGTACTTC,CAIIPGDTPHEQYF
few,TRBV19,TRBJ2-5,NA,TGTGCCAGTACTCGAGGGGACTCTTCGGAGACCCAGTACTTC,CASTRGDSSETQYF
NA,TRBV7-2,TRBJ2-5,TRBD2,TGTGCCAGCACCGCTTTCGTGTGGGGACTAGAGAGTTTCAAGACCCAGTACTTC,CASTAFVWGLESFKTQYF
many,TRBV6-5,TRBJ1-5,NA,TGTGCCAGCAGTTACTCACGACAGAGGGGTCAGCCCCAGCATTTT,CASSYSRQRGQPQHF
NA,TRBV2,TRBJ1-1,NA,TGTGCCAGCAGGGGACTAGTGGAAAGTTTCTTT,CASRGLVESFF
NA,TRBV20-1,TRBJ2-7,NA,TGCAGTGCTGCCCTAGGGGGGGACTCCTACGAGCAGTACTTC,CSAALGGDSYEQYF
many,TRBV24-1,TRBJ2-5,TRBD1,TGTGCCACCAGTGTACCCAGGGGGATCCAAGAGACCCAGTACTTC,CATSVPRGIQETQYF
many,TRBV19,TRBJ2-7,NA,TGTGCCAGTAGTGAACAGGTGTCCTACGAGCAGTACTTC,CASSEQVSYEQYF
many,TRBV19,TRBJ1-1,TRBD1,TGTGCCAGTAGTAAGGGACAGGGTGGAACTGAAGCTTTCTTT,CASSKGQGGTEAFF
NA,TRBV7-9,TRBJ2-2,NA,NA,CASSLVGTRVSGSCFF
few,TRBV29-1,TRBJ2-5,TRBD2,TGCAGCGTTGGGGGGGGAGAGTGGGAGACCCAGTACTTC,CSVGGGEWETQYF
few,TRBV3-1,TRBJ1-2,NA,TGTGCCAGCAGCCAAGGAGGCACTAACTATGGCTACACCTTC,CASSQGGTNYGYTF
many,TRBV20-1,TRBJ1-1,TRBD1,TGCAGTGCTGTTGGACAGGCTACAAACACTGAAGCTTTCTTT,CSAVGQATNTEAFF
many,TRBV15,TRBJ2-5,NA,TGTGCCACCAGCAGAGGAGACGGGGTAGAAGAGACCCAGTACTTC,CATSRGDGVEETQYF
many,TRBV6-6,TRBJ2-5,NA,TGTGCCAGCCGACGGGGACTCCAAGAGACCCAGTACTTC,CASRRGLQETQYF
once,TRBV7-2,TRBJ2-2,TRBD2,TGTGCCAGCATCGACCGGGGGGACTTGAACACCGGGGAGCTGTTTTTT,CASIDRGDLNTGELFF
NA,TRBV7-2,TRBJ2-5,NA,TGTGCCAGCAGCTTAGTATCCCAGTACTTC,CASSLVSQYF
many,TRBV29-1,TRBJ2-5,NA,TGCAGCGTCCCGGGAGCGCCCATACAAGAGACCCAGTACTTC,CSVPGAPIQETQYF
NA,TRBV29-1,TRBJ1-5,NA,TGCAGCGTCTTGGACCGGTTCAATCAGCCCCAGCATTTT,CSVLDRFNQPQHF
many,TRBV7-9,TRBJ1-2,TRBD1,TGTGCCAGCATTACCGGGACAGGCATCATGGGCTACACCTTC,CASITGTGIMGYTF
few,TRBV2,TRBJ2-5,NA,TGTGCCAGCAGTCATCAGACACACCAAGAGACCCAGTACTTC,CASSHQTHQETQYF
many,TRBV20-1,TRBJ1-6,NA,TGCAGTGCTTACGGGGGGGGTAATTCACCCCTCCACTTT,CSAYGGGNSPLHF
many,TRBV10-3,TRBJ1-1,NA,TGTGCCATCAGTGAGTCACCGAACAGGGCGGGGAACACTGAAGCTTTCTTT,CAISESPNRAGNTEAFF
many,TRBV19,TRBJ1-6,NA,TGTGCCAGTAGCCCGCCGGCCCGAGGCATGGAGTCACCCCTCCACTTT,CASSPPARGMESPLHF
many,TRBV29-1,TRBJ1-4,TRBD1,TGCAGCGTTGCCGAGGGGGCTGCAACTAATGAAAAACTGTTTTTT,CSVAEGAATNEKLFF
NA,TRBV10-3,TRBJ1-2,NA,TGTGCCATCACGGAGGACAGAGGATCTAACTATGGCTACACCTTC,CAITEDRGSNYGYTF
NA,TRBV7-2,TRBJ1-1,TRBD1,TGTGCCAGCAGCTTAGCTCCCGGACAGGGGCGGACTGAAGCTTTCTTT,CASSLAPGQGRTEAFF
many,TRBV25-1,TRBJ2-7,TRBD1,TGTGCCAGCAGGGCCGGGACAGGGAGATTCTACGAGCAGTACTTC,CASRAGTGRFYEQYF
NA,TRBV19,TRBJ1-1,NA,TGTGCCAGTAGTATGGCGGATACTATGAACACTGAAGCTTTCTTT,CASSMADTMNTEAFF
NA,TRBV28,TRBJ2-5,TRBD2,TGTGCCAGCAGTTTAGATACTAGCGGTCAAGAGACCCAGTACTTC,CASSLDTSGQETQYF
NA,TRBV9,TRBJ2-5,NA,TGTGCCAGCAGCTGGGGGGTACAGACCCAGTACTTC,CASSWGVQTQYF
many,TRBV29-1,TRBJ2-2,NA,TGCAGCGTTTTAGACGGGCTCGGGGAGCTGTTTTTT,CSVLDGLGELFF
few,TRBV19,TRBJ1-5,NA,TGTGCCAGTAGTATAGCTCAAGCGAGAAAATTGAATCAGCCCCAGCATTTT,CASSIAQARKLNQPQHF
few,TRBV18,TRBJ2-7,NA,TGTGCCAGCTCCCAACTTACCGGCGAGCAGTACTTC,CASSQLTGEQYF
NA,TRBV7-9,TRBJ2-7,NA,TGTGCCAGCAGCCCCAGGGGGGGAACCACCAACTCCTACGAGCAGTACTTC,CASSPRGGTTNSYEQYF
few,TRBV6-5,TRBJ1-5,TRBD1,TGTGCCAGCAGTAAGGGACAGGGAAGGGAGCCCCAGCATTTT,CASSKGQGREPQHF
many,TRBV20-1,TRBJ1-1,NA,TGCAGTGCTAGATTAAGAGAAGCTTTCTTT,CSARLREAFF
many,TRBV7-9,TRBJ2-5,NA,TGTGCCAGCAGCTTAGTCGTGGGAAACTTTCAAGAGACCCAGTACTTC,CASSLVVGNFQETQYF
many,TRBV10-3,TRBJ1-1,TRBD1,TGTGCCAGCTGGGACAGCGTTAACACTGAAGCTTTCTTT,CASWDSVNTEAFF
many,TRBV19,TRBJ2-3,TRBD1,TGTGCCAGTAGTATCCAGGGGGTAACAGATACGCAGTATTTT,CASSIQGVTDTQYF
NA,TRBV29-1,TRBJ1-2,NA,TGCAGCGTTTTGGACGTCAACTATGGCTACACCTTC,CSVLDVNYGYTF
NA,TRBV7-8,TRBJ1-4,TRBD1,TGTGCCAGCAGCCAGGGACAGGGAGGCGGAAAACTGTTTTTT,CASSQGQGGGKLFF
few,TRBV11-2,TRBJ1-4,TRBD1,TGTGCCAGCAGCCAAAACAGGGGCGGTGAAAAACTGTTTTTT,CASSQNRGGEKLFF
NA,TRBV29-1,TRBJ2-2,NA,TGCAGCGTTTCACAGGGGGGGTGGTGGCCGGTCTCCGGGGAGCTGTTTTTT,CSVSQGGWWPVSGELFF
many,TRBV12-3/TRBV12-4,TRBJ1-5,NA,TGTGCCAGCAGTCCAGGGTATAATCAGCCCCAGCATTTT,CASSPGYNQPQHF
NA,TRBV2,TRBJ2-6,NA,TGTGCCAGCTCACCCCAATGGGGGGCCAACGTCCTGACTTTC,CASSPQWGANVLTF
NA,TRBV3-1,TRBJ1-1,NA,TGTGCCAGCAGCCAAGGGGGCTATAACACTGAAGCTTTCTTT,CASSQGGYNTEAFF
NA,TRBV4-3,TRBJ1-1,NA,TGCGCCAGCAGCCTAGCTCAGGGACACACTGAAGCTTTCTTT,CASSLAQGHTEAFF
NA,TRBV20-1,TRBJ1-4,NA,TGCAGTGCTAGAGATCCCTGGGTTGGATCTAATGAAAAACTGTTTTTT,CSARDPWVGSNEKLFF
NA,TRBV24-1,TRBJ2-5,TRBD1,TGTGCCACCGGACAGGGACAACAAGAGACCCAGTACTTC,CATGQGQQETQYF
few,TRBV12-3/TRBV12-4,TRBJ1-3,NA,TGTGCCAGCAGTTTTTCCCCTGGAAACACCATATATTTT,CASSFSPGNTIYF
NA,TRBV7-9,TRBJ1-1,NA,TGTGCCAGCAACCACCCGGCCCAGGGGAACACTGAAGCTTTCTTT,CASNHPAQGNTEAFF
NA,TRBV11-2,TRBJ2-2,TRBD1,TGTGCCAGCTTACCCACAGGGGCCGGGGAGCTGTTTTTT,CASLPTGAGELFF
NA,TRBV6-1,TRBJ2-7,NA,TGTGCCAGCCTGAGGGACCGCTACGAGCAGTACTTC,CASLRDRYEQYF
many,TRBV7-9,TRBJ2-5,TRBD2,TGTGCCAGCAGGCCCGGGGGGGAACAAGAGACCCAGTACTTC,CASRPGGEQETQYF
many,TRBV10-2,TRBJ1-2,NA,TGCGCCAGCAGTGAGAGTCCGGACGGAAACTATGGCTACACCTTC,CASSESPDGNYGYTF
NA,TRBV16,TRBJ1-5,TRBD1,TGTGCCAGCAGCCAATCGGTAGGACAGGGGCATCAGCCCCAGCATTTT,CASSQSVGQGHQPQHF
NA,TRBV12-3/TRBV12-4,TRBJ1-2,TRBD1,TGTGCCAGCAACCATCGGAGGTTAGGGGGCGTAAGGCGCTACACCTTC,CASNHRRLGGVRRYTF
few,TRBV29-1,TRBJ1-4,NA,TGCAGCGGGGGTGTAGGTGAAAAACTGTTTTTT,CSGGVGEKLFF